The 27 T cell receptor beta chains reported below all come from one sample, sequenced in a study of memory CD4+ T cells and cytomegalovirus serostatus. Clones were sequenced by immunoSEQ multiplex PCR, and TCRdb holds only the in-frame ones, with some missing. Counted here are about 38,000 clones, 70% to 85% occurring once; the ten biggest clones make up over 4.5%. Single viable CD3+CD4+CD8-CD45RO+ cells were sorted as the memory CD4+ T cells. The sequencing sample was made of memory CD4+ T cells from blood. These receptors came from an adult in good health and CMV-seropositive.

The rearrangement uses TRBV5-7 and TRBJ2-7; possible D gene TRBD1, 6 bases. TRBV5-7 is recorded as an ORF, its role being uncertain. The CDR3 runs to 12 residues. Trimming left V 0 bases short and J 9 bases short, with 10 bases between. CDR3 DNA: TGTGCCAGCAGCTTGGACAGGGTTGGGCAGTACTTC. Protein sequence: CASSLDRVGQYF.

The genes are TRBV11-1 and TRBJ2-2; 8 positions agree with TRBD1. Germline V CDR1 and CDR2: SGHAT, FQDESV (reference sequence). After removal of 3 bases from V and 0 bases from J, the junction contained 6 bases not matched to a gene. The CDR3 extends over 17 amino acids. The CDR3 DNA is TGTGCCAGCAGCTTCGGACAGGGAAGGGCGAACACCGGGGAGCTGTTTTTT. Protein sequence: CASSFGQGRANTGELFF.

V is TRBV5-5 and J is TRBJ1-2, with 7 bases fitting TRBD1. Losses at the gene ends were 4 bases for V and 3 bases for J; bases not matched to a gene: 9. The CDR3 consists of 15 residues. Germline CDR1 and CDR2: SGHKS and YYEKEE (reference sequence). The CDR3 region is CASSPGQLIDYGYTF. In DNA, the CDR3 is TGTGCCAGCAGCCCGGGACAGTTGATAGACTATGGCTACACCTTC.

This chain uses TRBV25-1 with TRBJ2-1; D might be TRBD2 (6 bases). This CDR3 spans 13 amino acids. V shed 4 bases and J shed 4 bases, with 8 bases lying between them. The germline V gene encodes CDR1 MGHDK and CDR2 SYGVNS. The CDR3 nucleotides read TGTGCCAGCAGTGGGCGGGGTTACAATGAGCAGTTCTTC. Translating gives CASSGRGYNEQFF.

The rearrangement uses TRBV7-9 and TRBJ2-7; a weak D match, TRBD1 (7 bases). CDR3 length equals 16 residues. Per germline, CDR1 SEHNR and CDR2 FQNEAQ (reference sequence). Trimming took off 1 base at V and 0 bases at J, with 13 bases between the two ends. The CDR3, as DNA: TGTGCCAGCAGCTTAGGAGTGGAGGGGGCCTCCTACGAGCAGTACTTC. Translated, it gives CASSLGVEGASYEQYF.

This chain connects TRBV28 to TRBJ1-3; D might be TRBD1 (6 bases). V gave up 4 bases and J gave up 4 bases, with 14 bases separating them. Germline lookup yields CDR1 MDHEN and CDR2 SYDVKM. This CDR3 is built from 15 residues. The DNA of the CDR3 is TGTGCCAGCAGTTATGACAGGTTAGAAGGAAACACCATATATTTT. Encoded protein: CASSYDRLEGNTIYF.

This chain joins TRBV27 and TRBJ1-6; the D is unclear. The V gene's germline CDR1 is MNHEY and CDR2 SMNVEV (reference sequence). V gave up 3 bases and J gave up 11 bases, with 8 bases separating them. The CDR3 sequence is 12 residues long. The CDR3 bases are TGTGCCAGCAGTTTTTCCGGGGCACCCCTCCACTTT. This encodes CASSFSGAPLHF.

This chain joins TRBV5-1 and TRBJ2-5, with no clear D. The germline gives CDR1 SGHRS, CDR2 YFSETQ. The CDR3 runs 15 residues. V dropped 0 bases and J dropped 1 base, with 10 bases sitting between them. The CDR3: CASSLAGGSQETQYF. The CDR3, as DNA: TGCGCCAGCAGCTTGGCCGGCGGCAGCCAAGAGACCCAGTACTTC.

The genes are TRBV4-3 and TRBJ1-2; possibly TRBD1 for D (6 bases). This CDR3 contains 14 residues. Germline CDR1 LGHNA, CDR2 YSLEER. Trimming took 3 bases from V and 13 from J, leaving 21 bases between them. This chain's CDR3 is CASSQINLDRLVTF. The DNA of the CDR3 is TGCGCCAGCAGCCAGATAAATCTGGACAGATTGGTCACCTTC.

J is TRBJ1-2 and V is TRBV25-1; 10 bases align to TRBD1. With 6 bases clipped from V and 4 bases from J, the junction kept 11 bases outside the gene matches. Looked up from germline, CDR1 is MGHDK and CDR2 is SYGVNS. This CDR3 comprises 16 residues. CDR3 residues: CASSGLGTGDLYGYTF. CDR3 nucleotides: TGTGCCAGCAGCGGACTTGGGACAGGGGACCTCTATGGCTACACCTTC.

This clone occurred a few times. The chain uses TRBV4-1 and TRBJ2-7; the D gene is possibly TRBD1 (6 bases). V was cut by 1 base and J by 1 base, with 14 bases left in between. The CDR3 runs to 16 residues. Germline loops: CDR1 MGHRA, CDR2 YSYEKL. The CDR3 sequence: CASSQGSGTLSYEQYF. The CDR3 nucleotides are TGCGCCAGCAGCCAAGGTTCCGGGACACTTTCCTACGAGCAGTACTTC.

The J gene is TRBJ2-3, the V gene TRBV7-2; D tentatively fits TRBD1 or TRBD2 (5 bases each). From germline, CDR1 is SGHTA and CDR2 FQGNSA. V was clipped by 4 bases and J by 0 bases, with 11 bases between them. This CDR3 is 15 amino acids long. The CDR3 nucleotides are TGTGCCAGCAGCTGGGACGGGCCTAGCACAGATACGCAGTATTTT. It encodes CASSWDGPSTDTQYF.

The chain employs TRBV18 and TRBJ2-1; a weak D match, TRBD2 (6 bases). The CDR3 consists of 15 residues. Per the germline V gene, CDR1 is KGHSH and CDR2 is LQKENI. V dropped 3 bases and J dropped 5 bases, with 14 bases sitting between them. The CDR3 spells CASSPASEIHNEQFF. As DNA, the CDR3 is TGTGCCAGCTCACCGGCTAGCGAGATTCACAATGAGCAGTTCTTC.

V gene TRBV7-7 combines with J gene TRBJ2-3, with TRBD2 matching 10 bases. Germline values: CDR1 SSHAT, CDR2 FNYEAQ (reference sequence). This CDR3 has 16 amino acids. V lost 1 base, J lost 2 bases, and 3 bases stayed unmatched. The chain's CDR3 is CASSLGTSGNTDTQYF. DNA for the CDR3: TGTGCCAGCAGCTTAGGGACTAGCGGAAACACAGATACGCAGTATTTT.

The rearrangement joins TRBV4-3 to TRBJ1-1, with D hard to call. Trimming left V 1 base short and J 3 bases short, with 6 bases between. The CDR3 sequence is 13 residues long. CDR1 is LGHNA and CDR2 is YSLEER in the germline V gene. Here the CDR3 reads CASSQAPDTEAFF. The CDR3 DNA is TGCGCCAGCAGCCAAGCTCCGGACACTGAAGCTTTCTTT.

About this clone itself: At one end, the junction sequence differs from germline, possibly due to a read error. The V call is TRBV7-7, the J call TRBJ2-2; the D gene is possibly TRBD2 (6 bases). The germline V gene has CDR1 SSHAT and CDR2 FNYEAQ (reference sequence). CDR3 length: 16 amino acids. Written as DNA, the CDR3 is TGTGCTAGCAGCTTTGCGGGACTCACGAGTACCGGGGAGCTGTTTTTT. As protein: CASSFAGLTSTGELFF.

The chain has TRBV5-1 and TRBJ2-1, with D possibly matching TRBD1 (5 bases). Germline lookup yields CDR1 SGHRS and CDR2 YFSETQ. There are 14 residues in the CDR3. Trimming took 2 bases from V and 11 from J, leaving 17 bases between them. CDR3 DNA: TGCGCCAGCAGCTTCCGCGGCAGGGAAGGAAAGCAGTTCTTC. Encoded protein: CASSFRGREGKQFF.

V usage is TRBV7-2 and J usage is TRBJ1-1, with a possible D match to TRBD1 (6 bases). This CDR3 is 12 amino acids long. Germline CDR1 SGHTA, CDR2 FQGNSA. V lost 7 bases and J 6 bases, leaving 12 bases between the germline ends. CDR3 region: CASNREGAEAFF. CDR3 DNA: TGTGCCAGCAACAGGGAGGGTGCTGAAGCTTTCTTT.

The chain couples TRBV7-6 to TRBJ2-3; tentative D call: TRBD2 (6 bases). Germline CDR1 is SGHVS and CDR2 is FNYEAQ. The CDR3 runs 14 residues. The V gene lost 1 base and the J gene lost 2 bases, with 7 bases spanning the gap. Written as DNA, the CDR3 is TGTGCCAGCAGCTTAGGGACTAACACAGATACGCAGTATTTT. Protein product: CASSLGTNTDTQYF.

This rearrangement joins TRBV2 to TRBJ2-1, with no clear D. The CDR3 length is 12 residues. The V end lost 5 bases, the J end lost 5 bases, and 7 bases lay between the germline ends. Germline loops: CDR1 SNHLY, CDR2 FYNNEI. CDR3 protein: CASSTFNNEQFF. The DNA of the CDR3 is TGTGCCAGCAGTACATTTAACAATGAGCAGTTCTTC.

V and J are TRBV10-3 and TRBJ2-7; 8 positions agree with TRBD1. From germline, CDR1 is ENHRY and CDR2 SYGVKD. There are 12 residues in the CDR3. Trimming took 6 bases from V and 6 from J; bases not matched to a gene: 4. The CDR3: CAISQTGVEQYF. In DNA form, the CDR3 reads TGTGCCATCAGCCAGACAGGGGTCGAGCAGTACTTC.

This rearrangement joins TRBV29-1 to TRBJ2-5; D assignment may be TRBD1 or TRBD2 (5 bases each). CDR1 is SQVTM and CDR2 is ANQGSEA in the germline V gene. The CDR3 length is 14 residues. Trimming cost V 6 bases and J 5 bases, with 19 bases left between them. CDR3 sequence: CSVDTGGRGETQYF. CDR3 in DNA: TGCAGCGTGGACACGGGTGGACGGGGTGAGACCCAGTACTTC.

This chain links TRBV6-1 with TRBJ1-1; D unclear. V was trimmed by 11 bases and J by 0 bases, leaving 7 bases between them. The CDR3 has 11 residues. CDR1 is MNHNS and CDR2 is SASEGT in the germline V gene. This CDR3 reads CASRMNTEAFF. CDR3 DNA: TGTGCCTCGCGCATGAACACTGAAGCTTTCTTT.

The rearrangement joins TRBV2 to TRBJ2-3, with TRBD2 identical over 9 bases. The CDR3 is made up of 16 amino acids. V lost 6 bases, J lost 0 bases, and 7 bases stayed unmatched. Germline assignment: CDR1 SNHLY and CDR2 FYNNEI. The CDR3 loop reads CASSPQGLASTDTQYF. In DNA, the CDR3 is TGTGCCAGCAGCCCGCAGGGACTAGCTAGCACAGATACGCAGTATTTT.

This chain links TRBV7-2 with TRBJ2-5; D is possibly TRBD1 (7 bases). The CDR3 length is 16 residues. The V gene's germline CDR1 is SGHTA and CDR2 FQGNSA. Trimming removed 6 bases at V and 2 bases at J, with 19 bases between. CDR3 DNA: TGTGCCAGCAGTACCTGGAGCCAGGGGGGTCAAGAGACCCAGTACTTC. This gives the protein CASSTWSQGGQETQYF.

This clone has a single count. At one end the junction does not follow the germline gene, possibly because of a read error. This chain links TRBV5-4 with TRBJ1-2; D ambiguous. Germline V gives CDR1 SGHNT, CDR2 YYREEE (reference sequence). The CDR3 runs 14 residues. In DNA form, the CDR3 reads TGTGCCAGCAGCATCCCCCAGACTAACTATGGCTGCACCTTC. It is translated as CASSIPQTNYGCTF. Variable domain in full (rest from reference TRBV5-4 and TRBJ1-2): ETGVTQSPTHLIKTRGQQVTLRCSSQSGHNTVSWYQQALGQGPQFIFQYYREEENGRGNFPPRFSGLQFPNYSSELNVNALELDDSALYLCASSIPQTNYGCTFGSGTRLTVV.

The V call is TRBV6-1, the J call TRBJ2-5; 8 positions agree with TRBD1. This CDR3 comprises 15 residues. V lost 11 bases, J lost 1 base, and 12 bases stayed unmatched. Germline CDR1 MNHNS, CDR2 SASEGT. CDR3 residues: CAAKKDRVGQETQYF. The CDR3 DNA reads TGTGCCGCAAAAAAGGACAGGGTGGGCCAAGAGACCCAGTACTTC.